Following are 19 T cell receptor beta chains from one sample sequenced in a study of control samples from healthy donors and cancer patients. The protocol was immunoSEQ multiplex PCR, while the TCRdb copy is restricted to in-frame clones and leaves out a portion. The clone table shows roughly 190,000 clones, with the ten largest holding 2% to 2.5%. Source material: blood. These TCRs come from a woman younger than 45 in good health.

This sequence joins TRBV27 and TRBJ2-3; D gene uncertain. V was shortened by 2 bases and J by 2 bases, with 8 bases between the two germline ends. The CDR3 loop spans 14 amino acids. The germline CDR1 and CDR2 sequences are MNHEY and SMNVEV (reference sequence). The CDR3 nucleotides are TGTGCCAGCAGTTTAAATCGCCCCACAGATACGCAGTATTTT. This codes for CASSLNRPTDTQYF.

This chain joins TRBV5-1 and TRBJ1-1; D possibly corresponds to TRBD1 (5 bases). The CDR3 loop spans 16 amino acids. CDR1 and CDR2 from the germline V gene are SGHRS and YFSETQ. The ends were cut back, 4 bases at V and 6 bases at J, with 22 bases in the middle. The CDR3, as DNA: TGCGCCAGCAGCCTCGCGCGGGTTGACAGTCTCGCTGAAGCTTTCTTT. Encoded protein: CASSLARVDSLAEAFF.

The CDR3 DNA reads as TGTGCCAGCAGCTCACAGGGGTCGGGAAACACCATATATTTT. Translating gives CASSSQGSGNTIYF. The V gene is TRBV7-9, the J gene TRBJ1-3; 7 nucleotides match TRBD1. CDR1 and CDR2 (germline): SEHNR, FQNEAQ (reference sequence). V was pared by 4 bases and J by 4 bases, with 4 bases of the junction left unmatched. The CDR3 length is 14 residues.

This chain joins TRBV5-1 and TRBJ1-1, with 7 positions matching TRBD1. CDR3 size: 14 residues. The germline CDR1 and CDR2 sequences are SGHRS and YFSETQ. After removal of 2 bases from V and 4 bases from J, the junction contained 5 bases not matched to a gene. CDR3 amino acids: CASSFISGGTEAFF. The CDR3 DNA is TGCGCCAGCAGCTTTATCTCAGGGGGCACTGAAGCTTTCTTT.

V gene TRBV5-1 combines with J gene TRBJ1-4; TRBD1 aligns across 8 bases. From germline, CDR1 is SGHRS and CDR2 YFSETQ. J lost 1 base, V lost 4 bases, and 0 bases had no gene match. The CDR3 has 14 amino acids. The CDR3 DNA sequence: TGCGCCAGCAGCGGACAGGGAACTAATGAAAAACTGTTTTTT. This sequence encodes CASSGQGTNEKLFF.

CDR3 loop: CASSPLQGRSSGNTIYF. The CDR3 region has the DNA TGTGCCAGCAGCCCGCTCCAGGGACGCTCCTCTGGAAACACCATATATTTT. The V and J genes are TRBV7-9 and TRBJ1-3; tentatively, D is TRBD1 (5 bases). Germline V gene data show CDR1 as SEHNR and CDR2 as FQNEAQ (reference sequence). Trimming cost V 5 bases and J 0 bases, with 17 bases left between them. This CDR3 contains 17 residues.

The CDR3 region has the DNA TGTGCCAGCAGCTTGGAAGCGGGACCCTCTGAAGCTTTCTTT. Protein sequence: CASSLEAGPSEAFF. This chain connects TRBV5-4 to TRBJ1-1, with TRBD1 as a possible D gene (5 bases). Germline CDR1 reads SGHNT; CDR2 reads YYREEE (reference sequence). Deletions cut 0 bases from V and 6 bases from J, with 12 bases between. There are 14 residues in the CDR3.

The CDR3 nucleotides are TGTGCCAGCAGTCCCAGACAGGGTAGAGACACTGAAGCTTTCTTT. It translates to CASSPRQGRDTEAFF. The genes are TRBV6-6 and TRBJ1-1; 7 bases line up with TRBD1. The CDR3 sequence is 15 residues long. V was clipped by 5 bases and J by 3 bases; unmatched bases: 9. Germline V gene lookup returns CDR1 MNHNY and CDR2 SVGAGI (reference sequence).

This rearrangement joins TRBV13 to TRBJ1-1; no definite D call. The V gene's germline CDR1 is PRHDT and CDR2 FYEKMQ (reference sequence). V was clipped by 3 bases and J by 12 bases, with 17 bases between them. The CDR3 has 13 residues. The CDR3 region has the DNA TGTGCCAGCAGCTTGGAGACGCGTAGGGTGCCTTTCTTT. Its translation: CASSLETRRVPFF.

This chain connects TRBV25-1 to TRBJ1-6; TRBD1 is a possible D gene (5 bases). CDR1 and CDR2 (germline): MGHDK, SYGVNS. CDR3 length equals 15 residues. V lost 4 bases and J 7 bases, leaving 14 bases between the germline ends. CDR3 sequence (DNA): TGTGCCAGCAGTGTGGGGGTGGCGGGGAATTCACCCCTCCACTTT. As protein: CASSVGVAGNSPLHF.

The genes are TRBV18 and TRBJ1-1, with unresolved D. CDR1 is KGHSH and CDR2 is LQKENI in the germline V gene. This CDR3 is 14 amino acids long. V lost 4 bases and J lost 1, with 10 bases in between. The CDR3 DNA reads TGTGCCAGCTCACACAATAGCAGGAACACTGAAGCTTTCTTT. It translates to CASSHNSRNTEAFF. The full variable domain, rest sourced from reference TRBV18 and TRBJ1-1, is NAGVMQNPRHLVRRRGQEARLRCSPMKGHSHVYWYRQLPEEGLKFMVYLQKENIIDESGMPKERFSAEFPKEGPSILRIQQVVRGDSAAYFCASSHNSRNTEAFFGQGTRLTVV.

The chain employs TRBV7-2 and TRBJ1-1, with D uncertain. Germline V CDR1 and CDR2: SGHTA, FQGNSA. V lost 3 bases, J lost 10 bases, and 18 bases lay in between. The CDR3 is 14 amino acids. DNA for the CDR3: TGTGCCAGCAGCTTGTCAACGTCAAACTGGGGAGCTTTCTTT. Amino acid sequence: CASSLSTSNWGAFF.

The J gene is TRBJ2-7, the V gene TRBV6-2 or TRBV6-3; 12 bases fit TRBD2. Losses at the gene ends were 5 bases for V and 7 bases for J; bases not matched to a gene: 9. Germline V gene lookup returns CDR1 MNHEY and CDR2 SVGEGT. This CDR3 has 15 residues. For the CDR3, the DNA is TGTGCCAGCAGTCGCCGACTAGCGGGGGCGGGGGAGCAGTACTTC. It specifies CASSRRLAGAGEQYF.

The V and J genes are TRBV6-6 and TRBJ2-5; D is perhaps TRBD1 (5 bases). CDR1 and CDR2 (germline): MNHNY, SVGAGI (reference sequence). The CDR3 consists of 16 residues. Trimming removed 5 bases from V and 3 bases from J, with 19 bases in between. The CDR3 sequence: CASSRPLTAGKETQYF. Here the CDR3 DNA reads TGTGCCAGCAGTCGACCGCTCACAGCAGGGAAAGAGACCCAGTACTTC.

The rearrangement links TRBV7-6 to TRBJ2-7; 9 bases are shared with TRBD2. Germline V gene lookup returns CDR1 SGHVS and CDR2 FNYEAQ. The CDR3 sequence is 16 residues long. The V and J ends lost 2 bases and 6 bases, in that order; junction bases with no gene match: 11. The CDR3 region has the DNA TGTGCCAGCAGCTTAATCACTACGGGACTAGCAAGCGAGCAGTACTTC. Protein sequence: CASSLITTGLASEQYF.

CDR3: CASSQSGRDSEAFF. The CDR3 DNA reads TGTGCCAGCAGCCAATCTGGGAGGGACTCTGAAGCTTTCTTT. The V call is TRBV16, the J call TRBJ1-1, with D perhaps TRBD1 (5 bases). Trimming pared 0 bases from V and 6 bases from J, leaving 11 bases between. The CDR3 contains 14 residues. The germline gives CDR1 KGHSY, CDR2 FQNENV.

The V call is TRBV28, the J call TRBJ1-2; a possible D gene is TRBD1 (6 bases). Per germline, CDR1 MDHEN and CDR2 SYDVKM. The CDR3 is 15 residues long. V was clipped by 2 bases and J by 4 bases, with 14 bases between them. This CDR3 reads CASSLRTERTYGYTF. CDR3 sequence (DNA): TGTGCCAGCAGTTTACGGACAGAGAGGACCTATGGCTACACCTTC.

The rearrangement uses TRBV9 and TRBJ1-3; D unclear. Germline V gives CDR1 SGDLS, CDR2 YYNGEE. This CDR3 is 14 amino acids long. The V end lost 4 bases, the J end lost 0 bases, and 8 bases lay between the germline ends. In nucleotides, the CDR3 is TGTGCCAGCAGCCTAGCGAGCTCTGGAAACACCATATATTTT. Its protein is CASSLASSGNTIYF.

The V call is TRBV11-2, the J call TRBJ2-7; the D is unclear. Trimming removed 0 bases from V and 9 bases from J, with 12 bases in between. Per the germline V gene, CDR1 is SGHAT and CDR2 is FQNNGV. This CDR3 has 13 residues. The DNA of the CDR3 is TGTGCCAGCAGCTTAGATAGGCGGTCCGGGCAGTACTTC. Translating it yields CASSLDRRSGQYF.